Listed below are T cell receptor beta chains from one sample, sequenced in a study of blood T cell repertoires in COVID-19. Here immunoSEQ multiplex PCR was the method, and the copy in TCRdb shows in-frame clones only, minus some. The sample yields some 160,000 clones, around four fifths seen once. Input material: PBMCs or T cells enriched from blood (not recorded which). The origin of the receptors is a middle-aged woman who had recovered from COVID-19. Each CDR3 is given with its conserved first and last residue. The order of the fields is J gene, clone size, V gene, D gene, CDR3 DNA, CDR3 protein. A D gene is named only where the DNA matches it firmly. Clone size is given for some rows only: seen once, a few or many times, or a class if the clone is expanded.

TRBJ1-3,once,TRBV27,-,TGTGCCAGCAGCTCAAAGTCCAGGGCCGGAAACACCATATATTTT,CASSSKSRAGNTIYF
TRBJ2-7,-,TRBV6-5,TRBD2,TGTGCCAGCAGCCTACTAGCGGGGGGGCCGGACGAGCAGTACTTC,CASSLLAGGPDEQYF
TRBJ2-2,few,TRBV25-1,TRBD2,TGTGCCAGCAGTGAATGGACTAGCGGGACGTACACCGGGGAGCTGTTTTTT,CASSEWTSGTYTGELFF
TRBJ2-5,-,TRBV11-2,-,TGTGCCAGCAGCTCGGATGGAGGGGAGACCCAGTACTTC,CASSSDGGETQYF
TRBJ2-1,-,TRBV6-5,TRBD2,TGTGCCAGCAGTCCCCGCGGACTAGGCTTCAATGAGCAGTTCTTC,CASSPRGLGFNEQFF
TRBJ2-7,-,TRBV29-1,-,TGCAGCGTAACCCCAGCAGGGAGGAGCTCCTACGAGCAGTACTTC,CSVTPAGRSSYEQYF
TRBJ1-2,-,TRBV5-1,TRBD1,TGCGCCAGCAGCCCCAGACAGGGGGACGGCTATGGCTACACCTTC,CASSPRQGDGYGYTF
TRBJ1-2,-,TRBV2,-,TGTGCCAGCAGTGAATCGTGGGGAGGCTATGGCTACACCTTC,CASSESWGGYGYTF
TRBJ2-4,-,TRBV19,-,TGTGCCAGTACCGCCGGGGGGGACAGAGCCAAAAACATTCAGTACTTC,CASTAGGDRAKNIQYF
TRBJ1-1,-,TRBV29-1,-,TGCAGCGTCTCGATGGGTAGGAGTATCGCTGAAGCTTTCTTT,CSVSMGRSIAEAFF
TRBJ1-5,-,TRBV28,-,TGTGCCAGCAGAATCCAGGGAATCAGGGGCAATCAGCCCCAGCATTTT,CASRIQGIRGNQPQHF
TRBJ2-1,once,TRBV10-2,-,TGCGCCAGCAGTAGCGGTTACAATGAGCAGTTCTTC,CASSSGYNEQFF
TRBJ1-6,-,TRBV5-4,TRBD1,TGTGCCAGCAGCCCCGGGACAGTAAATTCACCCCTCCACTTT,CASSPGTVNSPLHF
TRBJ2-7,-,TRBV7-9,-,TGTGCCAGCAGTCCCCCAACAGGGGAGGTCTCCTACGAGCAGTACTTC,CASSPPTGEVSYEQYF
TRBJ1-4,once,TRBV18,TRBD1,TGTGCCAGCTCACCCCCGGGACAGGGGGCTGCTAATGAAAAACTGTTTTTT,CASSPPGQGAANEKLFF
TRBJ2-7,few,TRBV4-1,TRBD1,TGCGCCAGCAGCCAAGCGGACAGGGAGTACGAGCAGTACTTC,CASSQADREYEQYF
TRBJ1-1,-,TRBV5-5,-,TGTGCCAGCAGCTTGGACCGGTCGAACACTGAAGCTTTCTTT,CASSLDRSNTEAFF
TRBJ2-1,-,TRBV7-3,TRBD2,TGTGCCAGCAGCCACCCGGGGGTAGCGGGAGGGAGCTCCTACAATGAGCAGTTCTTC,CASSHPGVAGGSSYNEQFF
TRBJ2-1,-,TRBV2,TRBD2,TGTGCCAGCGATCTAGCGGGCAATGAGCAGTTCTTC,CASDLAGNEQFF
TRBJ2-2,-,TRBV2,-,TGTGCCAGCAGTCGTTCCGGGGAGCTGTTTTTT,CASSRSGELFF
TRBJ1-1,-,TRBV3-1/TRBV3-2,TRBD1,TGTGCCAGCAGCCAAGCAGGACCGACAGGGGCTGAAGCTTTCTTT,CASSQAGPTGAEAFF
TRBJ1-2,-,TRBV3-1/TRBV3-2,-,TGTGCCAGCAGCCAAGAGGTACCAGGTAGGGGCTATGGCTACACCTTC,CASSQEVPGRGYGYTF
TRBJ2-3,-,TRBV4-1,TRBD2,TGCGCCAGCAGCCAAGTGCCTCTCCTATCTCTAGCGGGGGGGACAGATACGCAGTATTTT,CASSQVPLLSLAGGTDTQYF
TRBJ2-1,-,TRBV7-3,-,TGTGCCAGCAGCACCCGACAGCTGCCCTACAATGAGCAGTTCTTC,CASSTRQLPYNEQFF
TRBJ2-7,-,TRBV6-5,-,TGTGCCAGCAGTTACTCTAGCGGACACTCCTACGAGCAGTACTTC,CASSYSSGHSYEQYF
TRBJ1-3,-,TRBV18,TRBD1,TGTGCCAGCTCAGCGGACAGGGTTGGAAACACCATATATTTT,CASSADRVGNTIYF
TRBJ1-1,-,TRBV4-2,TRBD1,TGTGCCAGCAGGGTAGACAGGGGGGACGCTGAAGCTTTCTTT,CASRVDRGDAEAFF
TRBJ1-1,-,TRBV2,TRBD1,TGTGCCAGCAGGGAGGGACAGAAGAACACTGAAGCTTTCTTT,CASREGQKNTEAFF
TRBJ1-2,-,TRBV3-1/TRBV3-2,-,TGTGCCAGCAGCCAAGACAGGGTAGGCTATGGCTACACCTTC,CASSQDRVGYGYTF
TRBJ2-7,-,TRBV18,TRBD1,TGTGCCAGCTCACCGCCGGGACAGGGGAACTACGAGCAGTACTTC,CASSPPGQGNYEQYF
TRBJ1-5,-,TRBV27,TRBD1,TGTGCCAGCAGTTTACGACAGGGCCCGGGCAATCAGCCCCAGCATTTT,CASSLRQGPGNQPQHF
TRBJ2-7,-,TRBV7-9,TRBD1,TGTGCCAGCCGCGGTTCAGGGGGTAAAGGCGAGCAGTACTTC,CASRGSGGKGEQYF
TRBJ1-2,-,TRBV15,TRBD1,TGTGCCACCAGCAGAGGGGTCCGGGACAGGGCCTATGGCTACACCTTC,CATSRGVRDRAYGYTF
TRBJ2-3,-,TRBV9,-,TGTGCCAGCAGCGTATCCCCCGACAGGCTCACAGATACGCAGTATTTT,CASSVSPDRLTDTQYF
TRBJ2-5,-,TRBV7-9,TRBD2,TGTGCCAGCAGCTCCCGGACTAGCGGGGGGGCCGAGACCCAGTACTTC,CASSSRTSGGAETQYF
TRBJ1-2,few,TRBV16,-,TGTGCCAGCAGCCACAGGCCGGACTATGGCTACACCTTC,CASSHRPDYGYTF